This TCR beta chain was profiled in a study of cytomegalovirus exposure and HLA in healthy donors. The ends were cut back, 6 bases at V and 7 bases at J, with 19 bases in the middle. Germline V gene lookup returns CDR1 SGHVS and CDR2 FNYEAQ. The CDR3 length is 15 residues. Of note for this clone: Its target is not known.

Study findings and constraints: In a later analysis, donors in an Asian-associated ancestry cluster reportedly had fewer N-insertions in productive TCRs than the cohort mean. Researchers reportedly found TCR beta sequences accurately predicted most subjects' HLA-A and HLA-B alleles.

Vbeta (60) and Jbeta (13) primers were used in the PCR. The method was immunoSEQ multiplex PCR; TCRdb's version includes in-frame clones alone and lacks a portion of them. This table has 150,000 to 200,000 clones, approximately 78% appearing once. The source material was PBMCs. The receptor comes from a woman aged 18-35 years in good health and CMV-seronegative. The chain couples TRBV7-6 to TRBJ2-1; D perhaps matches TRBD2 (5 bases). The CDR3 protein is CASSSEIGSANEQFF. As DNA, the CDR3 is TGTGCCAGCAGTAGCGAGATCGGGTCGGCAAATGAGCAGTTCTTC.